This entry lists 19 T cell receptor beta chains sequenced from one sample in a study of blood T cells in healthy people across ages. Next came a second PCR, run for roughly 6 to 11 cycles, which used a sample-barcoded 5' primer along with a J-beta primer mix. TCRdb reanalysed the 5' RACE reads using MiXCR and keeps one entry per CDR3 protein. Altogether more than 550,000 distinct CDR3 sequences are present, approximately 21% being singletons, with the ten largest covering roughly 22%. The source material was blood. The receptors stem from a man in his sixties or seventies in good health.

This clonotype was picked up a small number of times. V usage is TRBV7-6 and J usage is TRBJ2-7; TRBD1 matches at 7 bases. The CDR3 sequence is 18 residues long. The V and J ends lost 4 bases and 3 bases, in that order; junction bases with no gene match: 18. Germline V CDR1 and CDR2: SGHVS, FNYEAQ. CDR3 nucleotides: TGTGCCAGCAGCTCATCGACAGGGTGGCCTCTCTGCTACTACGAGCAGTACTTC. Translated, it gives CASSSSTGWPLCYYEQYF.

Only a few counts were recorded for this clonotype. This chain joins TRBV20-1 and TRBJ1-2, with D unclear. This CDR3 has 16 amino acids. Deletions cut 0 bases from V and 8 bases from J, with 22 bases between. CDR1 DFQATT and CDR2 SNEGSKA come from the germline V gene (reference sequence). CDR3 amino acids: CSARDRQTLFGGGYTF. In nucleotides, the CDR3 is TGCAGTGCTAGAGATCGCCAAACATTATTCGGAGGAGGCTACACCTTC.

The rearrangement links TRBV7-6 to TRBJ1-2; 8 bases line up with TRBD1. This CDR3 has 16 residues. Looked up from germline, CDR1 is SGHVS and CDR2 is FNYEAQ. The J segment lost 9 bases and the V segment lost 5 bases, leaving 17 bases of the junction unmatched. Here the CDR3 DNA reads TGTGCCAGCAGCGCGACGTACCGGGACAGGTCGGGGAGCTACACCTTC. Translation: CASSATYRDRSGSYTF.

This clonotype has only a few counts. This chain connects TRBV27 to TRBJ1-2; D unresolved. Germline values: CDR1 MNHEY, CDR2 SMNVEV (reference sequence). The CDR3 runs 12 residues. The V end was cut by 3 bases, the J end by 7 bases, with 9 bases between. DNA for the CDR3: TGTGCCAGCAGTTTGCGTCAGGCTGGCTACACCTTC. It yields the protein CASSLRQAGYTF.

V gene TRBV14 combines with J gene TRBJ1-1; no clear D. The CDR3 contains 14 residues. Germline loops: CDR1 SGHDN, CDR2 FVKESK. Trimming stripped 1 base from V and 6 bases from J, with 12 bases between. Written as DNA, the CDR3 is TGTGCCAGCAGCCAAGTTAACAAGGCAGCTGAAGCTTTCTTT. This translates into CASSQVNKAAEAFF.

J is TRBJ2-1 and V is TRBV7-9; tentative D call: TRBD2 (6 bases). CDR3 size: 16 residues. Trimming removed 4 bases at V and 0 bases at J, with 13 bases between. Germline V gene sequence: CDR1 SEHNR, CDR2 FQNEAQ (reference sequence). The CDR3 sequence is CASSSPGGTSYNEQFF. The CDR3 DNA is TGTGCCAGCAGCTCCCCCGGGGGAACCTCCTACAATGAGCAGTTCTTC.

This clonotype was seen only a few times. The J gene is TRBJ2-1, the V gene TRBV7-9, with D unclear. V gave up 5 bases and J gave up 9 bases, with 17 bases separating them. Germline-derived CDR1 and CDR2 are SEHNR and FQNEAQ (reference sequence). The CDR3 consists of 14 residues. As DNA, the CDR3 is TGTGCCAGCAGCCCCCGGGTAGATTGGGCTGAGCAGTTCTTC. The encoded protein is CASSPRVDWAEQFF.

This clonotype was counted only a few times. The chain has TRBV25-1 and TRBJ2-7; 7 bases map to TRBD1. The CDR3 has 13 residues. The junction had 6 bases not matched to a gene; V was cut back by 5 bases and J by 5 bases. Looked up from germline, CDR1 is MGHDK and CDR2 is SYGVNS. CDR3 bases: TGTGCCAGCAGTAGACAGGGAAACGACGAGCAGTACGTC. Translation: CASSRQGNDEQYV.

The rearrangement joins TRBV6-6 to TRBJ2-3; no clear D gene. CDR3 length: 12 residues. Trimming removed 5 bases at V and 2 bases at J, with 5 bases between. Germline CDR1 is MNHNY and CDR2 is SVGAGI (reference sequence). The CDR3 region is CASSENTDTQYF. CDR3 sequence (DNA): TGTGCCAGCAGTGAGAACACAGATACGCAGTATTTT.

This clonotype was found many times. The CDR3 is CASSLPGGATEAFF. CDR3 DNA sequence: TGTGCCAGCAGCCTCCCGGGGGGGGCCACTGAAGCTTTCTTT. This chain uses TRBV7-9 with TRBJ1-1, with a possible D match to TRBD1 (6 bases). V was shortened by 5 bases and J by 4 bases, with 14 bases between the two germline ends. Germline CDR1 reads SEHNR; CDR2 reads FQNEAQ (reference sequence). This CDR3 spans 14 amino acids.

This sequence joins TRBV6-5 and TRBJ1-2, with a tentative D call TRBD1 (5 bases). CDR1 and CDR2 (germline): MNHEY, SVGAGI. The V end lost 6 bases, the J end lost 3 bases, and 14 bases lay between the germline ends. This CDR3 contains 14 residues. CDR3: CASRQLIGDYGYTF. CDR3 in DNA: TGTGCCAGCAGACAGCTGATAGGGGACTATGGCTACACCTTC.

This clonotype has more than one count but fewer than ten. This chain links TRBV6-5 with TRBJ2-2, with 9 bases aligning to TRBD1. Unmatched junction bases numbered 10, after V lost 7 bases and J lost 4 bases. The CDR3 is 16 amino acids. Germline CDR1 reads MNHEY; CDR2 reads SVGAGI. The CDR3 protein is CASTEAGTGITGELFF. In nucleotides, the CDR3 is TGTGCCAGCACGGAGGCCGGGACAGGGATCACCGGGGAGCTGTTTTTT.

J is TRBJ2-7 and V is TRBV6-2 or TRBV6-3; no clear D gene. This CDR3 has 12 residues. The germline V gene has CDR1 MNHEY and CDR2 SVGEGT. Trimming pared 5 bases from V and 3 bases from J, leaving 8 bases between. CDR3: CASSPHDYEQYF. The CDR3, as DNA: TGTGCCAGCAGTCCCCACGACTACGAGCAGTACTTC.

V gene TRBV14 combines with J gene TRBJ2-5; D is uncertain. Per the germline V gene, CDR1 is SGHDN and CDR2 is FVKESK. Trimming removed 0 bases at V and 5 bases at J, with 7 bases between. The CDR3 sequence is 13 residues long. The CDR3 loop is CASSQDLLETQYF. The CDR3 coding sequence is TGTGCCAGCAGCCAAGATTTGTTGGAGACCCAGTACTTC.

This clonotype was picked up many times. The V gene is TRBV6-2 or TRBV6-3, the J gene TRBJ2-7; D ambiguous. With 5 bases removed from V and 7 bases from J, the gap between germline ends came to 9 bases. The CDR3 consists of 11 residues. Germline-derived CDR1 and CDR2 are MNHEY and SVGEGT. The CDR3 DNA reads as TGTGCCAGCAGTCCCCACGGAGAGCAGTACTTC. Translating it yields CASSPHGEQYF.

Worth noting for this clonotype: The junction shows a germline mismatch at one end, possibly a read error. The J gene is TRBJ2-2, the V gene TRBV29-1, with 7 nucleotides matching TRBD1. CDR3 length: 13 amino acids. Germline assignment: CDR1 SQVTM and CDR2 ANQGSEA. CDR3 region: CSAETQGAGELFF. The CDR3 nucleotides read TGCAGCGCTGAAACCCAGGGGGCCGGGGAGCTGTTTTTT.

This CDR3 reads CASSFLGSSGIYEQYF. As DNA, the CDR3 is TGTGCCAGCAGTTTTTTAGGGTCTAGCGGGATCTACGAGCAGTACTTC. This chain links TRBV28 with TRBJ2-7; 9 nucleotides align to TRBD2. J was trimmed by 3 bases and V by 3 bases; bases with no gene match: 9. The CDR3 totals 16 residues. Germline lookup yields CDR1 MDHEN and CDR2 SYDVKM.

This clonotype turned up a few times. This chain links TRBV7-2 with TRBJ1-2; no reliable D call. The CDR3 has 11 amino acids. Trimming took off 2 bases at V and 8 bases at J, with 6 bases between the two ends. Germline V gene data show CDR1 as SGHTA and CDR2 as FQGNSA. The CDR3 DNA reads TGTGCCAGCAGCTTAACTTTCGGCTACACCTTC. This encodes CASSLTFGYTF.

J is TRBJ1-1 and V is TRBV20-1; D remains unclear. Germline V gives CDR1 DFQATT, CDR2 SNEGSKA (reference sequence). V dropped 0 bases and J dropped 2 bases, with 10 bases sitting between them. The CDR3 sequence is 14 residues long. The CDR3 protein is CSARDLGRNTEAFF. In DNA form, the CDR3 reads TGCAGTGCTAGAGATTTGGGCAGAAACACTGAAGCTTTCTTT.